The rows below give T cell receptor beta chains drawn from one sample of a study of identical twins. Using its own MiXCR run on the 5' RACE reads, TCRdb lists one record per CDR3 protein. Among a few hundred thousand distinct CDR3 sequences listed, 14% were seen once. The sample also formed part of further work on yellow fever vaccine responses in identical twins.

Source material: CD4+ T cells sorted from blood. These receptors originate from a woman between 18 and 29 years old in good health. Each CDR3 is given with its conserved first and last residue. The order of the fields is D gene, V gene, J gene, clone size, CDR3 DNA, CDR3 protein. D genes are given only for firm matches. Expanded clones are given a class, and other clones once, few, many or no size at all.

D: TRBD1; V: TRBV4-1; J: TRBJ1-4; size: few; DNA: TGCGCCAGCAGCCAAGGGACAGGGACAACTAATGAAAAACTGTTTTTT; CDR3: CASSQGTGTTNEKLFF
D: TRBD1; V: TRBV6-2/TRBV6-3; J: TRBJ2-2; size: few; DNA: TGTGCCAGCAGATACAGGGGCCAGAACACCGGGGAGCTGTTTTTT; CDR3: CASRYRGQNTGELFF
D: TRBD2; V: TRBV18; J: TRBJ2-7; size: .; DNA: TGTGCCAGCTCACCAAGGACTAGCGGGAGACCTGACGAGCAGTACTTC; CDR3: CASSPRTSGRPDEQYF
D: TRBD1; V: TRBV2; J: TRBJ2-2; size: .; DNA: TGTGCCAGCAGGGAGACAGGGACCGGGGAGCTGTTTTTT; CDR3: CASRETGTGELFF
D: TRBD1; V: TRBV10-1; J: TRBJ2-3; size: few; DNA: TGCGCCAGCAGTTTGACAGGGGAAACAGATACGCAGTATTTT; CDR3: CASSLTGETDTQYF
D: .; V: TRBV20-1; J: TRBJ1-3; size: many; DNA: TGCAGTGCTCTCCGCAGCTCTGGAAACACCATATATTTT; CDR3: CSALRSSGNTIYF
D: .; V: TRBV2; J: TRBJ2-3; size: .; DNA: TGTGCCGCGAAGGGGGACCGAATAGCAGATACGCAGTATTTT; CDR3: CAAKGDRIADTQYF
D: TRBD2; V: TRBV2; J: TRBJ2-7; size: .; DNA: TGTGCCAGCAGGGAGAGAGCGGGGGAGTTTATCTACGAGCAGTACTTC; CDR3: CASRERAGEFIYEQYF
D: .; V: TRBV20-1; J: TRBJ2-1; size: few; DNA: TGCAGTGCTAAGAGGGCCGGGACCCCTTTTCTCCGAAATGAGCAGTTCTTC; CDR3: CSAKRAGTPFLRNEQFF
D: .; V: TRBV20-1; J: TRBJ2-7; size: few; DNA: TGCAGTGCTAGAGATGACAGCCTCGGCCTAACCTACGAGCAGTACTTC; CDR3: CSARDDSLGLTYEQYF
D: .; V: TRBV5-1; J: TRBJ2-5; size: many; DNA: TGTGCCAGCAGCTTGCAGGGGGGAGAGACCCAGTACTTC; CDR3: CASSLQGGETQYF
D: TRBD1; V: TRBV29-1; J: TRBJ1-1; size: .; DNA: TGCAGCGTGAAAAAACAGGGGCCGCAGACTGAAGCTTTCTTT; CDR3: CSVKKQGPQTEAFF
D: TRBD1; V: TRBV7-2; J: TRBJ2-1; size: few; DNA: TGTGCCAGCAGCCCTCAGGGGGCGAGGAATGAGCAGTTCTTC; CDR3: CASSPQGARNEQFF
D: .; V: TRBV20-1; J: TRBJ2-5; size: few; DNA: TGCAGTGCTCGCGACGGTACTACGATGGGAGAGACCCAGTACTTC; CDR3: CSARDGTTMGETQYF
D: .; V: TRBV19; J: TRBJ2-1; size: few; DNA: TGTGCCAGTATGACCTCGCGGGACGGTGAGCAGTTCTTC; CDR3: CASMTSRDGEQFF
D: .; V: TRBV11-2; J: TRBJ2-3; size: .; DNA: TGTGCCAGCAGCTTAGGCCCTAGCCTCACGCAGTATTTT; CDR3: CASSLGPSLTQYF
D: .; V: TRBV7-8; J: TRBJ2-5; size: .; DNA: TGTGCCAGCAGCCTCCCCTTATTACAAGAGACCCAGTACTTC; CDR3: CASSLPLLQETQYF
D: .; V: TRBV29-1; J: TRBJ2-1; size: few; DNA: TGCAGCGTTGGCCTAATTGAGCAGTTCTTC; CDR3: CSVGLIEQFF
D: TRBD2; V: TRBV20-1; J: TRBJ2-1; size: .; DNA: TGCAGTGCTATTCGGCTAGCGGCCTACAATGAGCAGTTCTTC; CDR3: CSAIRLAAYNEQFF
D: .; V: TRBV5-1; J: TRBJ2-2; size: few; DNA: TGCGCCAGCAGCCGACAGGACACCGGGGAGCTGTTTTTT; CDR3: CASSRQDTGELFF
D: TRBD1; V: TRBV14; J: TRBJ1-1; size: .; DNA: TGTGCCAGCAGCCAAGATCTCAGGGGGGGTGAAGCTTTCTTT; CDR3: CASSQDLRGGEAFF
D: .; V: TRBV14; J: TRBJ2-3; size: .; DNA: TGTGCCAGCAGCCAAGATCTCCGCACAGATACGCAGTATTTT; CDR3: CASSQDLRTDTQYF
D: TRBD1; V: TRBV28; J: TRBJ2-5; size: .; DNA: TGTGCCAGCGGACTCCGGGACAGGGGAAGTAGGGAGACCCAGTACTTC; CDR3: CASGLRDRGSRETQYF